Sequencing of this TCR beta chain was carried out in a study of cytomegalovirus exposure and HLA in healthy donors. PCR was performed using 60 Vbeta and 13 Jbeta primers. Here immunoSEQ multiplex PCR was the method, and the copy in TCRdb shows in-frame clones only, minus some. The sample has about 200,000 clones, around nine tenths seen once; the top ten hold roughly 1.9%. This clone occurred a few times. The sequencing sample was made of PBMCs. The sequence came from a woman between 18 and 29 years old in good health and CMV-seronegative.

The CDR3 spells CASSRSGEETQYF. CDR3 nucleotide sequence: TGTGCCAGCAGCCGTAGCGGGGAAGAGACCCAGTACTTC. This chain connects TRBV7-9 to TRBJ2-5; 8 positions match TRBD2. Losses at the gene ends were 5 bases for V and 3 bases for J; bases not matched to a gene: 2. From germline, CDR1 is SEHNR and CDR2 FQNEAQ (reference sequence). CDR3 size: 13 residues. Full variable domain (outside the CDR3, taken from reference TRBV7-9 and TRBJ2-5): DTGVSQNPRHKITKRGQNVTFRCDPISEHNRLYWYRQTLGQGPEFLTYFQNEAQLEKSRLLSDRFSAERPKGSFSTLEIQRTEQGDSAMYLCASSRSGEETQYFGPGTRLLVL.